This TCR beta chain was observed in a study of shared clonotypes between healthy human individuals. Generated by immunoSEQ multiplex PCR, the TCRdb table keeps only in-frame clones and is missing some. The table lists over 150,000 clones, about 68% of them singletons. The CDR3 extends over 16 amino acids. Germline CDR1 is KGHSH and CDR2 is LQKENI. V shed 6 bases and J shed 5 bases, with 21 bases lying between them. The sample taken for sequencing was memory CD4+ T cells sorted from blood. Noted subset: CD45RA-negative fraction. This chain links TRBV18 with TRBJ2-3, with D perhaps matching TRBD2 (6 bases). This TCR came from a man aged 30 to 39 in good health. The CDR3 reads CASSEKIRGILDTQYF. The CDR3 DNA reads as TGTGCCAGCTCGGAAAAAATTCGGGGGATCTTAGATACGCAGTATTTT.